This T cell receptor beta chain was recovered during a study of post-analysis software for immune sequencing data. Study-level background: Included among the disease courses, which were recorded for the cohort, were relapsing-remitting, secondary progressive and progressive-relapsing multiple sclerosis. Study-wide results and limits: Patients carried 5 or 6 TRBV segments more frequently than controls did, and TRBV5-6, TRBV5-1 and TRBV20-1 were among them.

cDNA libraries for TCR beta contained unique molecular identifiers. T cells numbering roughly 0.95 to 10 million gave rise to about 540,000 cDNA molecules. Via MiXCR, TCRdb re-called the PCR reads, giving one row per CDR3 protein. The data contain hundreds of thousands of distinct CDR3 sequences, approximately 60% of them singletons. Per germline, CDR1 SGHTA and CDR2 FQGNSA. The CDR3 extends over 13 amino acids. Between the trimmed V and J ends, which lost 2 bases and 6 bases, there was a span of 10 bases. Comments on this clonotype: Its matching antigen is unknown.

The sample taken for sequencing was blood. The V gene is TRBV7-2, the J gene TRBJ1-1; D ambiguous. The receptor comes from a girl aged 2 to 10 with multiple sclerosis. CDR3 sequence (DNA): TGTGCCAGCAGCTTAAGAGGCGTCGCTGAAGCTTTCTTT. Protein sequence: CASSLRGVAEAFF.